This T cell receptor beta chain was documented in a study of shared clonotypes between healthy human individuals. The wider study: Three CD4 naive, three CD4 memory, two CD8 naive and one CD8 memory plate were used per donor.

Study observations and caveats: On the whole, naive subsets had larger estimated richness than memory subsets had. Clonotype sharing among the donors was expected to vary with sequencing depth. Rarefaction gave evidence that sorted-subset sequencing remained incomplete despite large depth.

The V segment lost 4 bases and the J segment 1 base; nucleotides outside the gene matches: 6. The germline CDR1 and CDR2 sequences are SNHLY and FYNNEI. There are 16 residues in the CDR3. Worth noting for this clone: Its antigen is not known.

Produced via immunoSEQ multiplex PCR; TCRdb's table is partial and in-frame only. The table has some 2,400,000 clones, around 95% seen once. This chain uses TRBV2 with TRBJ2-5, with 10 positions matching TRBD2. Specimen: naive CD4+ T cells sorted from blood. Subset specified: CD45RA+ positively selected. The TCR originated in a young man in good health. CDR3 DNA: TGTGCCAGCAGTGGACCGATAGCGGGAGGCCAAGAGACCCAGTACTTC. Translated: CASSGPIAGGQETQYF.